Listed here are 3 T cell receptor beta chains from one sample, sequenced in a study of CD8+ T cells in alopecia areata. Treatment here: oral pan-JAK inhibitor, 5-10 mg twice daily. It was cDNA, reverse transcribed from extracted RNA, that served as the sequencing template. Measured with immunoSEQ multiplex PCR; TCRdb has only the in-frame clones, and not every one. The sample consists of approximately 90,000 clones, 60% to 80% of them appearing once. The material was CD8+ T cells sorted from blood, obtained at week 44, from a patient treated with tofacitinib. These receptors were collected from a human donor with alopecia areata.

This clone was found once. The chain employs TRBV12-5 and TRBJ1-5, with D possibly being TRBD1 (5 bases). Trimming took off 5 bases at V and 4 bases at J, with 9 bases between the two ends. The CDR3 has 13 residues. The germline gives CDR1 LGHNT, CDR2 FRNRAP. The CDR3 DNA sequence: TGTGCTAGTGGTGGCGAGGGGAATCAGCCCCAGCATTTT. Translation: CASGGEGNQPQHF.

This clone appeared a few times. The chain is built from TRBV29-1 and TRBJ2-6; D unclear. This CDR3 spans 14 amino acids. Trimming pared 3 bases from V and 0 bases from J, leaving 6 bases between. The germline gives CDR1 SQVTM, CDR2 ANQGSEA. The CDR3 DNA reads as TGCAGCGTTGATGACCTCTCTGGGGCCAACGTCCTGACTTTC. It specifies CSVDDLSGANVLTF.

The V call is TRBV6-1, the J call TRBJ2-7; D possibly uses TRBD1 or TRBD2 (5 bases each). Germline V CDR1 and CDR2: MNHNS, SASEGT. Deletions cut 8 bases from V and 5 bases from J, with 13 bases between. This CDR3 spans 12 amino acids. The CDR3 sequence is CASRSGSHEQYF. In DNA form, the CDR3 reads TGTGCCAGCCGTTCAGGGAGCCACGAGCAGTACTTC.